A selection of T cell receptor beta chains follows, all from one sample in a study of T cells after yellow fever vaccination. MiXCR was run by TCRdb on the 5' RACE reads, yielding one entry per CDR3 protein. This table holds approximately 600,000 distinct CDR3 sequences, approximately 13% found once. The sample consisted of PBMCs, taken on the day of the yellow fever booster vaccination. The source of these receptors is a man between 25 and 39 years old who received the YFV17D yellow fever vaccine. CDR3s include the opening cysteine and the closing phenylalanine or tryptophan. Each record gives: clone size, J gene, D gene, V gene, CDR3 DNA, CDR3 protein. D genes are given only for firm matches. Clone size is stated in some rows and not others, as once, few, many or a class when expanded.

>-|TRBJ2-7|-|TRBV29-1
TGCAGCGTTGAAAGGCAGGCCCAGCCCTACGAGCAGTACTTC
CSVERQAQPYEQYF
>few|TRBJ1-4|TRBD1|TRBV28
TGTGCCACCACACAGGGGTTTAATGAAAAACTGTTTTTT
CATTQGFNEKLFF
>-|TRBJ2-1|TRBD2|TRBV5-5
TGTGCCAGCAGCCCCGCGGCTAGCGGAGTCAATGAGCAGTTCTTC
CASSPAASGVNEQFF
>-|TRBJ1-1|-|TRBV29-1
TGCAGCGTCTGGGTACGCATGAACACTGAAGCTTTCTTT
CSVWVRMNTEAFF
>-|TRBJ2-2|TRBD1|TRBV27
TGTGCCAGCAGTTGGGGGACAGACACCGGGGAGCTGTTTTTT
CASSWGTDTGELFF
>-|TRBJ2-1|TRBD2|TRBV3-1
TGTGCCAGCAGCCAAGGACAGGGACTAGCGGGAGTTCGCAATGAGCAGTTCTTC
CASSQGQGLAGVRNEQFF
>-|TRBJ1-2|-|TRBV15
TGTGCCACCAGCAGAGGCGCGGCTGGCTACACCTTC
CATSRGAAGYTF
>-|TRBJ2-1|TRBD1|TRBV9
TGTGCCAGCGGACAGGGTGGGGGCAATGAGCAGTTCTTC
CASGQGGGNEQFF
>few|TRBJ1-4|-|TRBV20-1
TGCGGGGGTCCCTCTATAGGAGAAAAACTGTTTTTT
CGGPSIGEKLFF
>-|TRBJ1-2|TRBD1|TRBV7-2
TGTGCCAGCAGCTTGGAGGCGGGACAGAGGAATTATGGCTACACCTTC
CASSLEAGQRNYGYTF
>many|TRBJ2-5|-|TRBV5-1
TGCGCCAGCAGCTTGGCCGGGCTACAAGAGACCCAGTACTTC
CASSLAGLQETQYF
>few|TRBJ1-4|-|TRBV12-3/TRBV12-4
TGTGCCAGCAGTTTATGGGGGGATGAAAAACTGTTTTTT
CASSLWGDEKLFF
>many|TRBJ2-3|-|TRBV5-1
TGCGCCAGCAGCGGCAGCCAAACAGATACGCAGTATTTT
CASSGSQTDTQYF
>-|TRBJ2-5|TRBD2|TRBV27
TGTGCCAGCAGTCCTCACTCGGGGGGGACCCAGTACTTC
CASSPHSGGTQYF
>-|TRBJ1-5|-|TRBV28
TGTGCCAGCAGTCCCCGACAAACCGGGTATCAGCCCCAGCATTTT
CASSPRQTGYQPQHF
>-|TRBJ2-5|TRBD2|TRBV7-9
TGTGCCAGCAGCTTAACGGGACTAAGGGAGACCCAGTACTTC
CASSLTGLRETQYF
>-|TRBJ2-1|TRBD2|TRBV12-3/TRBV12-4
TGTGCCAGCAGTCTACTTAAGGCGGGGGTTGGAAATGAGCAGTTCTTC
CASSLLKAGVGNEQFF
>few|TRBJ2-2|-|TRBV7-9
TGTGCCAGCAGCTTATTTGGGCAGACGAACACCGGGGAGCTGTTTTTT
CASSLFGQTNTGELFF
>few|TRBJ2-7|-|TRBV6-1
TGTGCCAGCAGTCGCGGATTGTCAGGGGTGTCCTACGAGCAGTACTTC
CASSRGLSGVSYEQYF
>many|TRBJ2-1|-|TRBV27
TGTGCCAGCAGTCCAATGGGGAGAAATGAGCAGTTCTTC
CASSPMGRNEQFF
>many|TRBJ2-1|-|TRBV4-3
TGCGCCAGCAGCCAAGGACCAGATGCGAAGCAGTTCTTC
CASSQGPDAKQFF
>few|TRBJ2-2|-|TRBV20-1
TGCAGTGCTAGAGGCAGAGGGAACACCGGGGAGCTGTTTTTT
CSARGRGNTGELFF
>few|TRBJ2-5|-|TRBV11-2
TGTGCCAGCAGCTTGGGGGCATTGGGGGGCGGGGAGACCCAGTACTTC
CASSLGALGGGETQYF
>-|TRBJ2-7|-|TRBV19
TGTGCCAGTAGTATTGAACTAGCCTCCTACGAGCAGTACTTC
CASSIELASYEQYF
>-|TRBJ2-7|-|TRBV4-3
TGCGCCAGCAGCCCACAACTGGACGAGCAGTACTTC
CASSPQLDEQYF
>-|TRBJ2-1|-|TRBV27
TGTGCCAGCAAGATGAGCTCCTACAATGAGCAGTTCTTC
CASKMSSYNEQFF
>-|TRBJ2-7|-|TRBV25-1
TGTGCCAGCAGTGATCTGGGGCCGCCTTCGTACGAGCAGTACTTC
CASSDLGPPSYEQYF
>-|TRBJ2-3|TRBD2|TRBV20-1
TGCAGTGCCACTAGTACTAGCGGGACCACAGATACGCAGTATTTT
CSATSTSGTTDTQYF
>-|TRBJ1-5|-|TRBV20-1
TGCAGTGCTAGTTTAACGCGGAACCTCGGTAGCAATCAGCCCCAGCATTTT
CSASLTRNLGSNQPQHF
>-|TRBJ2-3|-|TRBV11-2
TGTGCCAGCAGCCCGCTCCGGGGGAGCAGCACAGATACGCAGTATTTT
CASSPLRGSSTDTQYF
>many|TRBJ2-1|-|TRBV7-9
TGTGCCAGCAGCTTAGGAGGGATGAATGAGCAGTTCTTC
CASSLGGMNEQFF
>-|TRBJ2-7|TRBD1|TRBV20-1
TGCAGTGCTAGAGCCGAGGGGGCCTCCCGCTCCTACGAGCAGTACTTC
CSARAEGASRSYEQYF